This T cell receptor beta chain was observed in a study of blood T cells in healthy people across ages. At the level of the study: The template switching approach captured approximately one barcoded beta molecule for every two T cells. Notes on the study in general: The recorded TCR beta diversity per million T cells decreased in a roughly linear manner with age.

For every donor, a draw yielded ten milliliters of peripheral blood. A second about 6 to 11 cycle PCR used barcoded and J-beta primers. A template-switch adaptor with 12 random nucleotides tagged each cDNA molecule. MiXCR, applied by TCRdb to the 5' RACE reads, yields one record per CDR3 protein. The sample has some 890,000 distinct CDR3 sequences; 25% to 30% are singletons. Comments on this clonotype: What it binds is unknown.

V was clipped by 3 bases and J by 1 base; unmatched bases: 1. The CDR3 has 13 residues. Germline CDR1 is GTSNPN and CDR2 is SVGIG (reference sequence). These data are also associated with another study on T cells of mothers and their children.

This chain links TRBV30 with TRBJ2-7; 9 positions agree with TRBD1. This receptor was taken from a woman between 40 and 55 years old in good health. Sequenced material: blood. CDR3 sequence reads: CAWRGTGSYEQYF. Written as DNA, the CDR3 is TGTGCCTGGAGGGGGACAGGGTCCTACGAGCAGTACTTC.